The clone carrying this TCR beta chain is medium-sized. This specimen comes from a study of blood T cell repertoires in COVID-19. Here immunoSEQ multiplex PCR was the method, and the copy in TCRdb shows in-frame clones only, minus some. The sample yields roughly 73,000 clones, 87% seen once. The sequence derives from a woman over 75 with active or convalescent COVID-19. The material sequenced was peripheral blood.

In DNA form, the CDR3 reads TGTGCCAGCAGTTCCGGGACAGGGGACTACAATGAGCAGTTCTTC. This gives the protein CASSSGTGDYNEQFF. The chain couples TRBV6-2 or TRBV6-3 to TRBJ2-1; 10 bases fit TRBD1. This CDR3 has 15 residues. The ends lost 4 bases at V and 3 bases at J; junction bases unmatched: 3. Germline CDR1 reads MNHEY; CDR2 reads SVGEGT.